This T cell receptor beta chain was captured by sequencing in a study of shared clonotypes between healthy human individuals (dated by TCRdb to the early 2020s). In the study overall: The cohort included three men and two women between 18 and 49 years of age. For each donor, three plates each were used for CD4 naive and CD4 memory, two plates were used for CD8 naive, and one plate was used for CD8 memory. Blood TCR repertoires of a handful of healthy adults were deeply sequenced to estimate repertoire size and the extent of clonotype sharing between individuals. To increase sequencing depth and limit assay-specific biases, TCR repertoire library preparation and sequencing were carried out by different laboratories using diverse techniques. Per donor, leukapheresis produced somewhere between about 0.85 and 10 billion PBMCs. Findings and caveats that apply to the study as a whole: The small number of donors limited the genetic and exposure-history diversity represented. Incomplete sequencing was indicated by rarefaction of sorted-subset datasets, despite the large sequencing depth. Pairwise subsampling indicated that sequencing depth was expected to affect the degree of clonotype sharing among donors. Higher generation probabilities were observed for clonotypes shared by all four sorted-subset donors than for non-shared clonotypes. Only blood was sampled, and tissue TCR repertoires likely differ from those in blood. When four donors were compared, the shared fraction of clonotypes was around 4.6% for naive CD4, 3.5% to 4% for naive CD8, more than 2% for memory CD4, and less than 0.45% for memory CD8. Larger estimated clonotype richness was generally found for naive subsets than for memory subsets.

The donors were healthy, HIV-negative adults with no recently reported acute infections or vaccinations. Every donor was a Caucasian adult residing in Nashville, Tennessee, USA. CD4+ T cells were enriched by magnetic negative selection, after which naive cells were positively selected on CD45RA and the negative fraction was taken as the memory subset. After blood collection by leukapheresis, PBMCs were isolated using Ficoll-Histopaque density gradient centrifugation and then cryopreserved in the vapor phase of liquid nitrogen. Purity and quantity of every magnetically sorted T cell population were checked by analytical flow cytometry. Each sorted fraction had its genomic DNA isolated and then quantified by UV absorbance on a Nanodrop 2000c. Between the V and J ends, shortened by 0 bases and 8 bases respectively, the junction contains 20 bases. The germline V gene sets CDR1 to SGHDT and CDR2 to YYEEEE. Inclusive of the bounding cysteine and phenylalanine, the CDR3 is 17 residues long. The kept DNA is CDR3 alone, 51 bases in frame from the first base.

TCR CDR3 regions were amplified from genomic DNA by multiplex PCR using the deep immunoSEQ assay. Extracted genomic DNA from each cell subset was spread evenly across all wells of several immunoSEQ 96-well plates, with each plate serving as a replicate. For sorted subsets, each replicate PCR was loaded with roughly 0.2 ug genomic DNA, equivalent to approximately 27,000 T cell genomes. Purified libraries were measured with a Qubit 3.0 fluorometer, size-checked on a Bioanalyzer 2100, and measured again with the KAPA Library Quantification kit. A separate single-read 150-cycle Illumina NextSeq 550 flow cell was used to sequence each immunoSEQ 96-well plate. In the original analysis: Because the immunoSEQ output held only junctional sequences and lacked quality scores, the filtering could not match the filtering applied to full-length reads. Sequences were annotated with PyIR, a Python wrapper for IgBLAST v1.9, and V/J genes and CDR3 were assigned using IMGT germline references. Any read was removed if the V/J assignment was weak (E-value above 1e-6), the CDR3 was missing, or the read contained stop codons, out-of-frame junctions, or ambiguous translated residues. V3J clonotypes were defined as sequences sharing an identical inferred V gene, J gene, and CDR3 amino acid sequence. Percentage overlap between repertoires was computed as shared unique clonotypes divided by the size of the smaller repertoire. RTK rarefaction, the Chao1 estimator, and Recon v2.1 estimates of unobserved clonotypes were used to assess repertoire richness. For all TCRbeta clonotypes obtained by the gDNA method from a few donors, generation probabilities were computed with OLGA. TCRdb mirrors the immuneACCESS table, restricted to in-frame sequences. Some clones are absent from its copies; in checked studies, under half trace to an unresolved V gene, and the reason for the others is unknown. The V and J calls and clone size are taken from that table; D and trimming were inferred from the DNA. This sample is represented by about 1 million clones; 65% to 75% of them were singletons. The ten largest make up about 1.5% of the sample.

In regard to this clone: It lacks a known antigen. No much larger clonotype is one base removed from it; base qualities were not supplied.

The sample taken for sequencing was memory CD4+ T cells sorted from blood. The cell subset or site label here, explained by the study, means: CD45RA-negative fraction. This receptor was identified in a man between 18 and 29 years old in good health. The V and J genes are TRBV5-6 and TRBJ1-4; no confident D gene assignment can be made. Here the CDR3 is given as CASSLGPHEVFGEKLFF. The bases are TGTGCCAGCAGCTTGGGGCCGCACGAGGTGTTTGGGGAAAAACTGTTTTTT. With all but the CDR3 taken from the reference TRBV5-6 and TRBJ1-4 genes, the full variable domain is: DAGVTQSPTHLIKTRGQQVTLRCSPKSGHDTVSWYQQALGQGPQFIFQYYEEEERQRGNFPDRFSGHQFPNYSSELNVNALLLGDSALYLCASSLGPHEVFGEKLFFGSGTQLSVL.